This T cell receptor beta chain originates from a study of vaccination and CD4 T cells after COVID-19. At the level of the study: The convalescents comprised six males and four females, two of them Hispanic. Cells received overlapping spike peptides from SARS-CoV-2, HCoV-NL63, HCoV-OC43 and HCoV-229E as stimulation.

Germline lookup yields CDR1 MNHEY and CDR2 SVGEGT. The ends were cut back, 2 bases at V and 5 bases at J, with 15 bases in the middle. There are 15 residues in the CDR3. Broader study findings: Median reactive clonotypes, those recognizing SARS-CoV-2, rose from roughly 19 to 38, not significantly.

Turning to this clonotype: Its antigen is still unknown.

The treatment: roughly ten-day PBMC culture with coronavirus spike peptide pools or control peptides (ViraFEST assay). Cells were cultured for about nine days, and then CD4+ T cells were isolated by negative selection. Sequenced with the Oncomine TCR Beta short-read assay was DNA taken from cultured CD4+ T cells. In TCRdb, the PCR reads were re-called with MiXCR into one record per CDR3 protein. Among 15,000 to 25,000 distinct CDR3 sequences, 47% were seen once, and the ten largest hold under 5%. The gene calls are TRBV6-2 or TRBV6-3 and TRBJ1-1, with TRBD1 as a possible D gene (6 bases). This clonotype was obtained from a human donor who had recovered from COVID-19. The specimen was CD4+ T cells from blood, cultured in vitro, collected before SARS-CoV-2 vaccination. The CDR3 loop reads CASSYQRTETTEAFF. The CDR3 nucleotides are TGTGCCAGCAGTTACCAAAGGACAGAGACGACTGAAGCTTTCTTT.